This passage covers 19 T cell receptor beta chains from one sample sequenced in a study of OX40 agonist ivuxolimab in advanced cancers. The data were produced by immunoSEQ multiplex PCR, yet TCRdb's version contains in-frame clones alone and is incomplete. The sample contains tens of thousands of clones, about nine tenths of which appear only once. Source: CD4+ or CD8+ T cells sorted from blood, taken in a trial of the OX40 agonist ivuxolimab. These receptors all stem from an adult with an advanced solid tumor such as melanoma, head and neck, liver or kidney cancer.

The chain carries TRBV11-3 and TRBJ2-2; TRBD2 matches at 7 bases. Germline lookup yields CDR1 SGHNT and CDR2 YENEEA. The CDR3 is 15 residues long. Trimming removed 5 bases from V and 4 bases from J; junction bases left unmatched: 7. The CDR3 loop reads CASSLSGVSTGELFF. CDR3 coding DNA: TGTGCCAGCAGCCTAAGCGGGGTGAGCACCGGGGAGCTGTTTTTT.

This sequence joins TRBV5-1 and TRBJ2-3; unclear D gene. The CDR3 runs 15 residues. Germline loops: CDR1 SGHRS, CDR2 YFSETQ. Trimming took off 4 bases at V and 0 bases at J, with 12 bases between the two ends. The DNA of the CDR3 is TGCGCCAGCAGCACGCCGGGTCTTAGCACAGATACGCAGTATTTT. Protein sequence: CASSTPGLSTDTQYF. Filled out from reference TRBV5-1 and TRBJ2-3, the complete variable domain reads KAGVTQTPRYLIKTRGQQVTLSCSPISGHRSVSWYQQTPGQGLQFLFEYFSETQRNKGNFPGRFSGRQFSNSRSEMNVSTLELGDSALYLCASSTPGLSTDTQYFGPGTRLTVL.

The gene calls are TRBV7-9 and TRBJ2-5, with a weak D call TRBD2 (6 bases). CDR1 and CDR2 (germline): SEHNR, FQNEAQ (reference sequence). V was cut by 5 bases and J by 7 bases, with 17 bases left in between. The CDR3 extends over 14 amino acids. The CDR3 sequence: CASSPRDPWGTQYF. CDR3 coding DNA: TGTGCCAGCAGCCCGCGGGACCCATGGGGGACCCAGTACTTC.

This clone was detected only a few times. The chain joins TRBV12-5 to TRBJ1-1; D is undetermined. Trimming stripped 7 bases from V and 0 bases from J, with 12 bases between. Looked up from germline, CDR1 is LGHNT and CDR2 is FRNRAP. CDR3 size: 14 residues. The CDR3 coding sequence is TGTGCTAGTGCTCTAATGGGAATGAACACTGAAGCTTTCTTT. Translating gives CASALMGMNTEAFF.

This sequence joins TRBV18 and TRBJ1-2; D is unresolved. Germline CDR1 is KGHSH and CDR2 is LQKENI. The length of the CDR3 is 14 residues. Between the trimmed V and J ends, which lost 3 bases and 6 bases, there was a span of 14 bases. CDR3 nucleotide sequence: TGTGCCAGCTCACCCTTGACTTCTCCGGATGGCTACACCTTC. This codes for CASSPLTSPDGYTF.

This clone has a single count. The genes are TRBV6-4 and TRBJ1-5; the match to TRBD1 covers 12 bases. V gave up 8 bases and J gave up 4 bases; unmatched junction bases: 9. The CDR3 covers 16 residues. Germline V gene data show CDR1 as MRHNA and CDR2 as SNTAGT. This CDR3 is CASPGQGAGGNQPQHF. CDR3 DNA sequence: TGTGCCAGCCCGGGACAGGGGGCAGGTGGTAATCAGCCCCAGCATTTT.

The rearrangement uses TRBV4-1 and TRBJ1-2, with 12 bases matching TRBD1. In germline, CDR1 is MGHRA, CDR2 YSYEKL. The CDR3 contains 16 residues. Trimming at V came to 0 bases and at J to 7 bases, leaving 6 bases not matched to a gene. CDR3 amino acids: CASSQDPGTGGFGYTF. CDR3 nucleotide sequence: TGCGCCAGCAGCCAAGACCCCGGGACAGGGGGCTTTGGCTACACCTTC.

The rearrangement links TRBV4-1 to TRBJ2-1; 14 bases map to TRBD2. Germline V lookup: CDR1 MGHRA, CDR2 YSYEKL. The CDR3 contains 19 residues. V gave up 0 bases and J gave up 8 bases; unmatched junction bases: 12. The CDR3 DNA is TGCGCCAGCAGCCAAGATTGGACTAGCGGGGGGCGGGGCTCGGATGAGCAGTTCTTC. Its translation: CASSQDWTSGGRGSDEQFF.

This sequence joins TRBV30 and TRBJ1-6; D is uncertain. Between the trimmed V and J ends, which lost 3 bases and 8 bases, there was a span of 11 bases. CDR1 GTSNPN and CDR2 SVGIG come from the germline V gene (reference sequence). The CDR3 contains 13 residues. The CDR3 DNA follows: TGTGCCTGGAGGGTGGCGCAGGATTCACCCCTCCACTTT. The encoded protein is CAWRVAQDSPLHF.

The chain has TRBV7-3 and TRBJ1-6; 9 bases agree with TRBD1. Germline CDR1 reads SGHTA; CDR2 reads FQGTGA. The CDR3 covers 15 residues. The V gene end was trimmed by 6 bases and the J gene end by 9 bases; junction bases not matched to a gene: 9. CDR3 nucleotides: TGTGCCAGCAGTCCCGGTGTGGGACAGGGTTCACCCCTCCACTTT. Translating it yields CASSPGVGQGSPLHF.

The J gene is TRBJ1-2, the V gene TRBV9; 7 positions match TRBD1. The CDR3 is 16 residues long. Germline CDR1 and CDR2: SGDLS and YYNGEE. Trimming cost V 3 bases and J 2 bases; bases outside gene matches: 10. The CDR3 DNA reads as TGTGCCAGCAGCGCGAAGGGACAGACGAAAAACTATGGCTACACCTTC. Translated, it gives CASSAKGQTKNYGYTF.

This clone occurred once. The CDR3 coding sequence is TGTGCCAGCTCACCAGACAGAGCTTATGGCTACACCTTC. It is translated as CASSPDRAYGYTF. The V and J genes are TRBV18 and TRBJ1-2, with D possibly being TRBD1 (5 bases). This CDR3 spans 13 amino acids. V shed 2 bases and J shed 5 bases, with 9 bases lying between them. The germline gives CDR1 KGHSH, CDR2 LQKENI.

This chain uses TRBV7-8 with TRBJ1-5, with D perhaps matching TRBD1 (6 bases). CDR1 is SGHVS and CDR2 is FQNEAQ in the germline V gene. V was clipped by 0 bases and J by 7 bases, with 19 bases between them. The CDR3 runs 17 residues. The CDR3 DNA is TGTGCCAGCAGCTTAGCTGCTACCGGGACAACAGCACAGCCCCAGCATTTT. Residues: CASSLAATGTTAQPQHF.

The genes are TRBV18 and TRBJ2-7; 7 positions agree with TRBD2. Germline values: CDR1 KGHSH, CDR2 LQKENI. The CDR3 is made up of 16 amino acids. V lost 0 bases and J lost 0; bases outside the gene matches: 5. The CDR3, as DNA: TGTGCCAGCTCACCACCAGCGGGACTGAGCTCCTACGAGCAGTACTTC. It is translated as CASSPPAGLSSYEQYF.

The chain joins TRBV21-1 to TRBJ1-1. TRBV21-1 is noted as a pseudogene. The CDR3 loop spans 14 amino acids. In DNA form, the CDR3 reads TGTGCCAGCAGCAGGGACGACCATGGGGCTGAAGCTTTCTTT. This codes for CASSRDDHGAEAFF.

The chain couples TRBV19 to TRBJ2-3, with TRBD2 matching 7 bases. Looked up from germline, CDR1 is LNHDA and CDR2 is SQIVND (reference sequence). J was trimmed by 0 bases and V by 6 bases; bases with no gene match: 6. This CDR3 contains 15 residues. CDR3 loop: CASRGGAHSTDTQYF. CDR3 bases: TGTGCCAGTAGGGGAGGGGCGCATAGCACAGATACGCAGTATTTT.

This rearrangement joins TRBV6-4 to TRBJ2-3; 10 bases line up with TRBD2. This CDR3 region has 14 residues. Germline V gives CDR1 MRHNA, CDR2 SNTAGT. The J segment lost 4 bases and the V segment lost 5 bases, leaving 3 bases of the junction unmatched. CDR3 in amino acids: CASSQAGGADTQYF. The CDR3 DNA follows: TGTGCCAGCAGTCAAGCGGGAGGGGCAGATACGCAGTATTTT.

The count of this clone is one. The chain links TRBV30 to TRBJ1-2; D may be TRBD1 (5 bases). CDR1 GTSNPN and CDR2 SVGIG come from the germline V gene (reference sequence). CDR3 length: 13 amino acids. Between the trimmed V and J ends, which lost 8 bases and 6 bases, there was a span of 19 bases. CDR3 nucleotides: TGTGCCATAATACGGGGGTTGATGGATGGCTACACCTTC. Encoded protein: CAIIRGLMDGYTF. Complete variable domain (other parts from reference TRBV30 and TRBJ1-2): SQTIHQWPATLVQPVGSPLSLECTVEGTSNPNLYWYRQAAGRGLQLLFYSVGIGQISSEVPQNLSASRPQDRQFILSSKKLLLSDSGFYLCAIIRGLMDGYTFGSGTRLTVV.

The genes are TRBV10-3 and TRBJ2-3, with 9 bases matching TRBD1. The germline gives CDR1 ENHRY, CDR2 SYGVKD. Trimming removed 8 bases from V and 5 bases from J; junction bases left unmatched: 8. This CDR3 region has 14 residues. CDR3 DNA sequence: TGTGCCATCGGAGGGACAGGGAAGGGAGATACGCAGTATTTT. It specifies CAIGGTGKGDTQYF.